Below, 3 T cell receptor beta chains from the same sample are listed, as sequenced in a study of cytomegalovirus exposure and HLA in healthy donors (dated by TCRdb to 2017 to 2019). The method behind the library was the immunoSEQ multiplex PCR assay. The source is immuneACCESS, and TCRdb retained only in-frame sequences with V and J called. Part of the clones is not carried over; for the studies checked, unresolved V genes explain less than half of this, and the remainder is unexplained. A total of roughly 150,000 clones appear in this sample, about 96% of them only once. Around 0.9% of the sample belongs to the ten largest clones. The sample taken for sequencing was PBMCs. Receptors were obtained from a woman aged 18-35 years in good health and CMV-seronegative.

This clone was seen once. CDR3 DNA: TGTGCCAGCTCTCCTAGCGGGGCCAGCACAGATACGCAGTATTTT. This sequence encodes CASSPSGASTDTQYF. The rearrangement uses TRBV18 and TRBJ2-3, with TRBD2 matching 9 bases. The germline V gene encodes CDR1 KGHSH and CDR2 LQKENI. The CDR3 loop spans 15 amino acids. J gave up 0 bases and V 6 bases, and 4 bases lay outside the gene matches.

The J gene is TRBJ1-2, the V gene TRBV14; D not resolved. Looked up from germline, CDR1 is SGHDN and CDR2 is FVKESK. The CDR3 runs to 15 residues. V was shortened by 4 bases and J by 0 bases, with 12 bases between the two germline ends. The CDR3 sequence is CASSPHEGSNYGYTF. The CDR3 DNA follows: TGTGCCAGCAGCCCCCACGAGGGATCTAACTATGGCTACACCTTC.

The genes are TRBV2 and TRBJ1-1; a weak D match, TRBD1 (5 bases). V lost 8 bases and J 6 bases, leaving 19 bases between the germline ends. The CDR3 covers 14 residues. Germline V CDR1 and CDR2: SNHLY, FYNNEI. CDR3 region: CASAPGRARSEAFF. In DNA form, the CDR3 reads TGTGCCAGCGCCCCGGGCAGGGCGAGGTCTGAAGCTTTCTTT.